These T cell receptor beta chains were read from a single sample in a study of T cell repertoires in cytomegalovirus infection. Their recognized antigens are unknown. MiXCR was run by TCRdb on the reads, yielding one entry per CDR3 protein. The sample records tens of thousands of distinct CDR3 sequences, about 20% being singletons. Sequencing was performed on CD8+ T cells from cultured PBMCs, taken from culture after CMV antigen stimulation. These receptors originate from a human donor in good health (CMV status not recorded). Some clones in this sample may be carry-over from other donors' samples. Each CDR3 is given with its conserved first and last residue. A D gene is named only where the DNA matches it firmly. Clone size is stated in some rows and not others, as once, few, many or a class when expanded.

V gene,D gene,J gene,clone size,CDR3 protein,CDR3 DNA
TRBV11-2,.,TRBJ2-1,few,CASSLDTLYNEQFF,TGTGCCAGCAGCTTAGATACCCTATACAATGAGCAGTTCTTC
TRBV7-9,TRBD1,TRBJ2-7,few,CASSLIQGSSYEQYF,TGTGCCAGCAGCTTGATACAGGGGAGCTCCTACGAGCAGTACTTC
TRBV5-5,.,TRBJ2-7,.,CASSLVQVTYEQYF,TGTGCCAGCAGCTTGGTACAGGTCACCTACGAGCAGTACTTC
TRBV6-2/TRBV6-3,TRBD2,TRBJ2-1,.,CASSPLNPGLAVYNEQFF,TGTGCCAGCAGTCCTCTCAACCCGGGACTAGCGGTATACAATGAGCAGTTCTTC
TRBV11-2,.,TRBJ2-2,many,CASSLGARELFF,TGTGCCAGCAGCTTAGGGGCTCGGGAGCTGTTTTTT
TRBV5-7,.,TRBJ2-5,.,CASSFKGLGGSETQYF,TGTGCCAGCAGCTTTAAGGGTCTGGGGGGATCTGAGACCCAGTACTTC
TRBV5-1,TRBD2,TRBJ2-7,few,CASSSGTSGRGTYEQYF,TGCGCCAGCAGCTCGGGGACTAGCGGGAGAGGCACCTACGAGCAGTACTTC
TRBV5-6,.,TRBJ1-6,few,CASSLTVNYNSPLHF,TGTGCCAGCAGCCTGACAGTTAACTATAATTCACCCCTCCACTTT
TRBV12-3/TRBV12-4,TRBD2,TRBJ2-2,.,CASSLYGTNLVSGELFF,TGTGCCAGCAGTTTATACGGGACTAACTTGGTTTCCGGGGAGCTGTTTTTT
TRBV27,.,TRBJ1-2,few,CASTGRGYGYTF,TGTGCCAGTACCGGCAGGGGCTATGGCTACACCTTC
TRBV28,.,TRBJ1-5,.,CASSLEQRSRLNQPQHF,TGTGCCAGCAGTTTGGAACAGCGATCCCGCCTTAATCAGCCCCAGCATTTT
TRBV28,TRBD1,TRBJ1-3,many,CASTQGGPGNTIYF,TGTGCCAGCACCCAGGGGGGGCCTGGAAACACCATATATTTT
TRBV4-1,TRBD1,TRBJ2-1,.,CASSQGAGTGSSYNEQFF,TGCGCCAGCAGCCAGGGCGCCGGGACAGGGAGCTCCTACAATGAGCAGTTCTTC
TRBV12-3/TRBV12-4,.,TRBJ2-1,many,CASSFLSERNYNEQFF,TGTGCCAGCAGTTTTCTTTCAGAGCGGAATTACAATGAGCAGTTCTTC
TRBV2,TRBD2,TRBJ2-7,few,CASSNPGTSGRIYEQYF,TGTGCCAGCAGTAACCCCGGGACTAGCGGGAGAATCTACGAGCAGTACTTC
TRBV6-2/TRBV6-3,TRBD2,TRBJ2-4,.,CASSDLPRTSGAKNIQYF,TGTGCCAGCAGCGACCTCCCGAGGACTAGCGGAGCCAAAAACATTCAGTACTTC